The 8 T cell receptor beta chains reported below all come from one sample, sequenced in a study of early T cells in non-severe SARS-CoV-2 infection. TCRdb used MiXCR to reprocess the 5' RACE reads, holding one entry per CDR3 protein. The table shows around 62,000 distinct CDR3 sequences, with around 12% occurring only once. The sequenced sample consisted of whole blood. The receptors derive from an adult who was a healthcare worker with PCR-confirmed SARS-CoV-2 infection or an uninfected control (not recorded which).

This clonotype was observed many times. The rearrangement uses TRBV10-2 and TRBJ2-5; D is perhaps TRBD1 (6 bases). The CDR3 sequence is 13 residues long. Per the germline V gene, CDR1 is WSHSY and CDR2 is SAAADI. V was trimmed by 7 bases and J by 5 bases, leaving 14 bases between them. The CDR3 sequence: CASKGQWGETQYF. CDR3 DNA sequence: TGCGCCAGCAAAGGACAGTGGGGGGAGACCCAGTACTTC.

This clonotype was counted only a few times. This chain links TRBV28 with TRBJ1-1; D gene uncertain. The germline V and J ends were trimmed by 4 bases and 5 bases, with 8 bases remaining between them. Looked up from germline, CDR1 is MDHEN and CDR2 is SYDVKM. The CDR3 runs 12 residues. The CDR3, as DNA: TGTGCCAGCAGTTATAGGAGGACTGAAGCTTTCTTT. Its protein product is CASSYRRTEAFF.

At least ten counts were recorded for this clonotype. This chain joins TRBV28 and TRBJ2-7; 7 positions match TRBD2. CDR1 and CDR2 from the germline V gene are MDHEN and SYDVKM. The CDR3 consists of 13 residues. Trimming cost V 5 bases and J 4 bases; bases outside gene matches: 5. Here the CDR3 reads CASSRLAEYEQYF. CDR3 sequence (DNA): TGTGCCAGCAGTCGGCTAGCGGAGTACGAGCAGTACTTC.

The rearrangement links TRBV7-9 to TRBJ2-7; the D is unclear. CDR3 length equals 12 residues. Germline V gene data show CDR1 as SEHNR and CDR2 as FQNEAQ (reference sequence). V was trimmed by 2 bases and J by 3 bases, leaving 5 bases between them. The CDR3 coding sequence is TGTGCCAGCAGCTTAACAGACTACGAGCAGTACTTC. It encodes CASSLTDYEQYF.

This sequence joins TRBV7-2 and TRBJ1-1, with TRBD1 as a possible D gene (6 bases). V was shortened by 1 base and J by 4 bases, with 10 bases between the two germline ends. There are 14 residues in the CDR3. Looked up from germline, CDR1 is SGHTA and CDR2 is FQGNSA. The CDR3 reads CASSLVGAGTEAFF. In DNA form, the CDR3 reads TGTGCCAGCAGCTTAGTGGGGGCTGGCACTGAAGCTTTCTTT.

This clonotype was counted ten times or more. This chain links TRBV5-5 with TRBJ2-7, with no clear D. CDR3 length: 16 amino acids. CDR1 and CDR2 (germline): SGHKS, YYEKEE (reference sequence). With 3 bases removed from V and 8 bases from J, the gap between germline ends came to 24 bases. CDR3 coding DNA: TGTGCCAGCAGCTCATCCCGGGTCCTCACCCTAGTTCAGCAGTACTTC. Residues: CASSSSRVLTLVQQYF. Using reference TRBV5-5 and TRBJ2-7 for the parts outside the CDR3, the full variable domain is DAGVTQSPTHLIKTRGQQVTLRCSPISGHKSVSWYQQVLGQGPQFIFQYYEKEERGRGNFPDRFSARQFPNYSSELNVNALLLGDSALYLCASSSSRVLTLVQQYFGPGTRLTVT.

The genes are TRBV28 and TRBJ2-5; D may be TRBD2 (5 bases). V lost 6 bases to trimming and J lost 2 bases, with 16 bases between them. The V gene's germline CDR1 is MDHEN and CDR2 SYDVKM. This CDR3 region has 15 residues. The CDR3 coding sequence is TGTGCCAGCAGCTCCCGGGAAGGGCTACAAGAGACCCAGTACTTC. Protein: CASSSREGLQETQYF. The full variable domain, in which reference TRBV28 and TRBJ2-5 provide the parts outside the CDR3, is DVKVTQSSRYLVKRTGEKVFLECVQDMDHENMFWYRQDPGLGLRLIYFSYDVKMKEKGDIPEGYSVSREKKERFSLILESASTNQTSMYLCASSSREGLQETQYFGPGTRLLVL.

This clonotype was counted a few times. The rearrangement links TRBV10-1 to TRBJ2-2; a weak D match, TRBD1 (6 bases). The CDR3 totals 17 residues. V was trimmed by 2 bases and J by 1 base, leaving 14 bases between them. The germline CDR1 and CDR2 sequences are WNHNN and SYGVQD (reference sequence). CDR3 sequence: CASSEAPGTKNTGELFF. For the CDR3, the DNA is TGCGCCAGCAGTGAGGCGCCCGGGACAAAGAACACCGGGGAGCTGTTTTTT.